Below, one TCR beta chain is given with its context. Its specificity is unknown. Germline loops: CDR1 KGHDR, CDR2 SFDVKD. This CDR3 has 13 amino acids. The V and J ends lost 9 bases and 3 bases respectively, with 11 bases between them. These data belong to a study of T cell repertoires in cytomegalovirus infection. TCRdb recomputed calls from the reads with MiXCR, one row per CDR3 protein. The table records 350,000 to 400,000 distinct CDR3 sequences, around a third of them present only once. The V and J genes are TRBV24-1 and TRBJ2-1; no firm D call. The sample was cultured PBMCs, taken from culture after CMV antigen stimulation. This receptor was obtained from a human donor in good health (CMV status not recorded). Some clones in this sample may be carry-over from other donors' samples. In nucleotides, the CDR3 is TGTGCCACCGCGCCCACCTACTACAATGAGCAGTTCTTC. Translation: CATAPTYYNEQFF.